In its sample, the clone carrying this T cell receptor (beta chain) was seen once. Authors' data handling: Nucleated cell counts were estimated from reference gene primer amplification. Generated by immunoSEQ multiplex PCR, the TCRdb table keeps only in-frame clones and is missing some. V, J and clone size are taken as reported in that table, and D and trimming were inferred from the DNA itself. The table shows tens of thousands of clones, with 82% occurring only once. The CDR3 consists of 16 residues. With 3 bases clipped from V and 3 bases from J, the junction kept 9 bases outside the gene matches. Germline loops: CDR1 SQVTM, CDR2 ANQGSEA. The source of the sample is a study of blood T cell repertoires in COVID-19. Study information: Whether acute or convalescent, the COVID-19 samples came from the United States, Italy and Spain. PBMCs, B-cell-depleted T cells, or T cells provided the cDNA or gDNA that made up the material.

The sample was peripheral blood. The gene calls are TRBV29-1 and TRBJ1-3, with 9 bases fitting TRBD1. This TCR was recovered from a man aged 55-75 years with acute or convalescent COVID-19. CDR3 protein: CSVDGTQGANGNTIYF. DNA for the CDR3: TGCAGCGTTGATGGGACACAGGGGGCGAATGGAAACACCATATATTTT. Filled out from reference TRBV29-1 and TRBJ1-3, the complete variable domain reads SAVISQKPSRDICQRGTSLTIQCQVDSQVTMMFWYRQQPGQSLTLIATANQGSEATYESGFVIDKFPISRPNLTFSTLTVSNMSPEDSSIYLCSVDGTQGANGNTIYFGEGSWLTVV.